A selection of T cell receptor beta chains follows, all from one sample in a study of blood T cells in healthy people across ages. TCRdb independently ran MiXCR on the 5' RACE reads; one entry per CDR3 protein. Among 980,000 or so distinct CDR3 sequences, about 44% were seen once, and the ten largest hold roughly 12%. The sample comprised blood. These receptors were collected from a man aged 25 to 40 in good health. Each CDR3 is given with its conserved first and last residue. Each record gives: V gene, J gene, clone size, D gene, CDR3 DNA, CDR3 protein. A D gene is named only where the DNA matches it firmly. Clone size appears in some rows only: once, few, many, or a class for an expanded clone.

TRBV20-1	TRBJ2-7	NA	NA	TGCAGTGCTGCCGGACTTTTCCCTAGTCTGTACTTC	CSAAGLFPSLYF
TRBV5-4	TRBJ2-5	NA	NA	TGTGCCAGCAGCCCGGACCCCAACAGACAGGAACGAGAAGAGACCCAGTACTTC	CASSPDPNRQEREETQYF
TRBV28	TRBJ2-1	few	NA	TGTGCCAGCAGTGAGGGTCTCCTAGCAGAGGTCTCCAATGAGCAGTTCTTC	CASSEGLLAEVSNEQFF
TRBV27	TRBJ1-1	NA	TRBD1	TGTGCCAGCAGGGATCTCGGGACAGGGAACACTGAAGCTTTCTTT	CASRDLGTGNTEAFF
TRBV18	TRBJ1-2	NA	NA	TGTGCCAGCTCACCAGACGGGACAACGAACTATGGCTACACCTTC	CASSPDGTTNYGYTF
TRBV5-1	TRBJ2-1	few	TRBD2	TGCGCCAGCAGCGTCGAACTAGCGGGGGGGTACAATGAGCAGTTCTTC	CASSVELAGGYNEQFF
TRBV3-1	TRBJ1-5	NA	TRBD1	TGTGCCAGCAGCCACAGACAGGGAGACGGTCAGCCCCAGCATTTT	CASSHRQGDGQPQHF
TRBV4-1	TRBJ1-4	few	TRBD1	TGCGCCAGCAGCTATCCCAGGGGGGAAAAACTGTTTTTT	CASSYPRGEKLFF
TRBV11-1	TRBJ2-1	NA	NA	TGTGCCAGCAGCTTAGGAGGATTGAACTCCTACAATGAGCAGTTCTTC	CASSLGGLNSYNEQFF
TRBV7-2	TRBJ2-7	NA	NA	TGTGCCAGCAGCTTAATGGGCTTAAGCGTTTACGAGCAGTACTTC	CASSLMGLSVYEQYF
TRBV2	TRBJ1-5	NA	NA	TGTGCCAGCAGCGGTTACTACAGGGAACAGCCCCAGCATTTT	CASSGYYREQPQHF
TRBV7-9	TRBJ1-5	NA	NA	TGTGCCAGCAGCTTAGGGCAGCCTAGCAATCAGCCCCAGCATTTT	CASSLGQPSNQPQHF
TRBV29-1	TRBJ2-3	NA	TRBD1	TGCAGCGTAGAACAGGGGGCTATCACAGATACGCAGTATTTT	CSVEQGAITDTQYF
TRBV10-3	TRBJ2-7	few	NA	TGTGCCATCAGTGAGTCGGCTCAATCCTACGAGCAGTACTTC	CAISESAQSYEQYF
TRBV20-1	TRBJ2-1	NA	TRBD2	TGCAGTGCGAGGACTAGCGGGAGCTCCTACAATGAGCAGTTCTTC	CSARTSGSSYNEQFF
TRBV9	TRBJ1-2	NA	NA	TGTGCCAGCAGCGAAGCGGGACGAAGTCACTATGGCTACACCTTC	CASSEAGRSHYGYTF
TRBV5-1	TRBJ2-1	few	TRBD1	TGCGCCAGCAGCTCCGCCAGGGGACAGGGATACAATGAGCAGTTCTTC	CASSSARGQGYNEQFF
TRBV7-8	TRBJ2-1	NA	NA	TGTGCCAGCAGCCCCCGCCGGGTACACAATGAGCAGTTCTTC	CASSPRRVHNEQFF
TRBV3-1	TRBJ1-2	few	NA	TGTGCCAGCAGCCAGTTAAGTAACTATGGCTACACCTTC	CASSQLSNYGYTF
TRBV6-1	TRBJ1-5	NA	NA	TGTGCCAGCAGTGAAATGAAGGCCGGGGGTCAGCCCCAGCATTTT	CASSEMKAGGQPQHF
TRBV5-1	TRBJ1-5	many	TRBD1	TGTGCCAGCAGTCCCGGACAGGGCGGTCAGCCCCAGCATTTT	CASSPGQGGQPQHF
TRBV5-1	TRBJ2-4	NA	NA	TGCGCCAGCAGCTTGGATGTCCATGGCCTGGGGTACTTC	CASSLDVHGLGYF
TRBV7-6	TRBJ2-1	NA	TRBD2	TGTGCCGGCAGCTTAGTTGGTAGCGGGGGGGCCAGGAATGAGCAGTTCTTC	CAGSLVGSGGARNEQFF
TRBV2	TRBJ2-5	NA	TRBD1	TGTGCCAGCAGTGTACAGGGGATTCAAGAGACCCAGTACTTC	CASSVQGIQETQYF
TRBV2	TRBJ2-1	NA	NA	TGTGCCAGCAGCCCCTCGACGGGCAGAGTGAGTGGTGAGCAGTTCTTC	CASSPSTGRVSGEQFF
TRBV7-2	TRBJ1-4	once	NA	TGTGCCAGCAGCTTATTCAGGGGTAGTAATGAAAAACTGTTTTTT	CASSLFRGSNEKLFF
TRBV5-1	TRBJ1-6	NA	NA	TGCGCCAGCAGCCAAGGAATCCACAGGGTAGGAGATTCACCCCTCCACTTT	CASSQGIHRVGDSPLHF
TRBV6-2/TRBV6-3	TRBJ1-1	NA	NA	TGTGCCAGTACCCTAGAGGGAGGTGAAGCTTTCTTT	CASTLEGGEAFF
TRBV29-1	TRBJ2-7	NA	TRBD1	TGCAGCGTGGGTCGGGGACAGGGCAACTACGAGCAGTACTTC	CSVGRGQGNYEQYF
TRBV4-2	TRBJ2-1	few	NA	TGTGCCAGCAGCCAAGAGTTTGCCTCTGTCGATGAGCAGTTCTTC	CASSQEFASVDEQFF
TRBV7-2	TRBJ2-4	many	NA	TGTGCCAGCAGCTTAGTTGGAAACATTCAGTACTTC	CASSLVGNIQYF
TRBV29-1	TRBJ2-1	NA	TRBD2	TGCAGCGTTGCCCTAGCGGGGGGTGAGCGTGAGCAGTTCTTC	CSVALAGGEREQFF
TRBV7-2	TRBJ2-7	NA	NA	TGTGCCAGCAGCCAGGGACTCAAAGGGAAGTACTTC	CASSQGLKGKYF
TRBV7-3	TRBJ2-1	once	NA	TGTGCCAGCAGCTTACAGGGGGAGGACAATGAGCAGTTCTTC	CASSLQGEDNEQFF
TRBV6-5	TRBJ1-4	NA	NA	TGTGCCAGCAGACTACGTGGGGTAACTAATGAAAAACTGTTTTTT	CASRLRGVTNEKLFF
TRBV28	TRBJ2-7	NA	NA	TGTGCCAGCAGTGGCCTTTTAGGGATCGAGCAGTACTTC	CASSGLLGIEQYF
TRBV28	TRBJ2-7	few	NA	TGTGCCAGCAGTTTTACGCCTACAGGCTCCTACGAGCAGTACTTC	CASSFTPTGSYEQYF
TRBV11-2	TRBJ1-6	NA	NA	TGTGCCAGCAGCTTAGGTAGGGGCTATCGCTCACCCCTCCACTTT	CASSLGRGYRSPLHF
TRBV7-2	TRBJ1-2	NA	TRBD1	TGTGCCAGCAGCTTAACCGGACAGGGTGGCTATGGCTACACCTTC	CASSLTGQGGYGYTF
TRBV6-6	TRBJ2-5	NA	TRBD1	TGTGCCAGCAGCTCTAAGGGGGGACAGGGAAGGTACGGGCAGTACTTC	CASSSKGGQGRYGQYF
TRBV10-3	TRBJ2-7	few	TRBD1	TGTGCCAGCCGGGGGACAGGGAAAAACGAGCAGTACTTC	CASRGTGKNEQYF
TRBV3-1	TRBJ2-3	NA	NA	TGTGCCAGCAGCCGAACGCAGGGTACAGATACGCAGTATTTT	CASSRTQGTDTQYF
TRBV27	TRBJ2-7	few	NA	TGTGCCAGCAGTGCCGCCCCGATGTTGTACGAGCAGTACTTC	CASSAAPMLYEQYF
TRBV12-3/TRBV12-4	TRBJ2-1	few	NA	TGTGCCAGCACCTCAGGGTCTTGGATGGGCAATGAGCAGTTCTTC	CASTSGSWMGNEQFF
TRBV4-2	TRBJ2-5	few	NA	TGTGCCAGCAGCCGAATACTAGAACCACAAAGTGAGCAGTACTTC	CASSRILEPQSEQYF
TRBV6-5	TRBJ2-7	few	NA	TGTGCCAGCAGTTACCAAGCGCGGGACTACGAGCAGTACTTC	CASSYQARDYEQYF
TRBV12-3/TRBV12-4	TRBJ1-1	NA	NA	TGTGCCAGCAGTTTAGCAGGGGCCGGCACTGAAGCTTTCTTT	CASSLAGAGTEAFF
TRBV9	TRBJ2-7	few	TRBD1	TGTGCCAGCAGCGTCACCGGGACAGGGGTTTACGAGCAGTACTTC	CASSVTGTGVYEQYF
TRBV7-2	TRBJ1-4	NA	TRBD1	TGTGCCAGCAGCTCGGACAGGGCTAATGAAAAACTGTTTTTT	CASSSDRANEKLFF
TRBV30	TRBJ1-4	NA	NA	TGTGCCTGGAGTGGTTTCGGGTCAACTAATGAAAAACTGTTTTTT	CAWSGFGSTNEKLFF
TRBV7-8	TRBJ1-2	once	NA	TGTGCCAGCAGCTTAGGGCGCCGGGAGATTGACTATGGCTACACCTTC	CASSLGRREIDYGYTF
TRBV4-1	TRBJ2-3	NA	NA	TGCGCCAGCAGAACGGCGGGGGCTAACACAGATACGCAGTATTTT	CASRTAGANTDTQYF
TRBV6-6	TRBJ2-1	NA	NA	TGTGCCAGCACCCGGGACGCATTTTCCTACAATGAGCAGTTCTTC	CASTRDAFSYNEQFF
TRBV4-2	TRBJ2-1	few	NA	TGTGCCAGCAGCCAAGAGGGCATTTTCGTATCCTACAATGAGCAGTTCTTC	CASSQEGIFVSYNEQFF